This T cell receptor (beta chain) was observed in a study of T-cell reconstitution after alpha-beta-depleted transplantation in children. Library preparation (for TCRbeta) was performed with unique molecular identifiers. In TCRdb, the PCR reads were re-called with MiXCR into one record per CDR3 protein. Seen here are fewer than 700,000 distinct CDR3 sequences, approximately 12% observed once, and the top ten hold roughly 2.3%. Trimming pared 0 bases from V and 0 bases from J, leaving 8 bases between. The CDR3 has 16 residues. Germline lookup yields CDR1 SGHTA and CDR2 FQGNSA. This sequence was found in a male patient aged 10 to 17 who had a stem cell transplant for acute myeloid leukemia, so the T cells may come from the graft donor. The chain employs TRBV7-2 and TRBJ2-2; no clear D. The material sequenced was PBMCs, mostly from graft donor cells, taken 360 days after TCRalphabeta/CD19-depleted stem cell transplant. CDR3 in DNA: TGTGCCAGCAGCTTAGCGAAGTCTGCGAACACCGGGGAGCTGTTTTTT. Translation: CASSLAKSANTGELFF.